This T cell receptor (beta chain) was captured in a study of early T cells in non-severe SARS-CoV-2 infection. The study, taken as a whole, reports: There was a bias toward anti-spike CD8 responses in VDJdb matching, which missed private and CD4 specificities.

This clonotype was counted many times. Its antigen is currently unknown. The length of the CDR3 is 13 residues. Trimming stripped 7 bases from V and 13 bases from J, with 20 bases between. Germline values: CDR1 MNHEY, CDR2 SVGAGI. Individually, cDNA molecules had unique molecular identifiers attached to them. TCRdb independently ran MiXCR on the 5' RACE reads; one entry per CDR3 protein. The data hold some 28,000 distinct CDR3 sequences, with 5.5% to 6% observed a single time. The sample taken for sequencing was whole blood. The sequence came from an adult who was a healthcare worker with PCR-confirmed SARS-CoV-2 infection or an uninfected control (not recorded which). The rearrangement links TRBV6-5 to TRBJ2-1; a weak D match, TRBD2 (6 bases). CDR3 in amino acids: CASKLTAGPFQFF. The CDR3 region has the DNA TGTGCCAGCAAATTGACGGCGGGGCCCTTTCAGTTCTTC.